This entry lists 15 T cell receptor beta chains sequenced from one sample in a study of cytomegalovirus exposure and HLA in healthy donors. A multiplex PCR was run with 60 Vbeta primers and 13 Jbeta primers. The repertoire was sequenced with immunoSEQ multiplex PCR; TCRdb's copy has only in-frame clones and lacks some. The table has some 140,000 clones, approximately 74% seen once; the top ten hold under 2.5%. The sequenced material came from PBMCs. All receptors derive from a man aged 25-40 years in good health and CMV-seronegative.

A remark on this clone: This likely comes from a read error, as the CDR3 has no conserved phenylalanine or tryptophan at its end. CDR3 in amino acids: CASTEQPSTDTQYL. CDR3 nucleotides: TGTGCCAGCACCGAACAGCCTAGCACAGATACGCAGTATTTG. The chain carries TRBV2 and TRBJ2-3; D is ambiguous. The CDR3 spans 14 residues. V was trimmed by 7 bases and J by 0 bases, leaving 11 bases between them. Germline assignment: CDR1 SNHLY and CDR2 FYNNEI.

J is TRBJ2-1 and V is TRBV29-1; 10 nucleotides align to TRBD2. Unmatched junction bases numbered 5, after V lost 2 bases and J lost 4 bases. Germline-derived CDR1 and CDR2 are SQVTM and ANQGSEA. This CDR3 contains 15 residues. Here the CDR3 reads CSVETSGDLYNEQFF. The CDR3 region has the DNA TGCAGCGTTGAAACTAGCGGGGATCTATACAATGAGCAGTTCTTC.

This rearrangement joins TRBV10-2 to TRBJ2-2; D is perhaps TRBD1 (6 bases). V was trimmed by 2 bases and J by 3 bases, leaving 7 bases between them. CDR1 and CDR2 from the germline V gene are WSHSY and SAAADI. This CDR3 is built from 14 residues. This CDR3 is CASSEPGDTGELFF. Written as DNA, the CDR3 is TGCGCCAGCAGTGAGCCAGGGGACACCGGGGAGCTGTTTTTT.

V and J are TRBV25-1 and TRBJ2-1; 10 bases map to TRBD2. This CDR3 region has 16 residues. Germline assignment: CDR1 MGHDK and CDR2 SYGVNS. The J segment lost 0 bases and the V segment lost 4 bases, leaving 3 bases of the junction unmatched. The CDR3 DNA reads TGTGCCAGCAGTGGTAGCGGGGGGAGCTCCTACAATGAGCAGTTCTTC. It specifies CASSGSGGSSYNEQFF.

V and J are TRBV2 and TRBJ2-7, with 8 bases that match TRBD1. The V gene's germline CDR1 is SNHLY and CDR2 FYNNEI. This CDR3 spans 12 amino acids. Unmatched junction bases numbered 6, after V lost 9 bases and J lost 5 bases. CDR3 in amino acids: CASKTTGDEQYF. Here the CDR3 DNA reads TGTGCCAGTAAAACGACAGGGGACGAGCAGTACTTC.

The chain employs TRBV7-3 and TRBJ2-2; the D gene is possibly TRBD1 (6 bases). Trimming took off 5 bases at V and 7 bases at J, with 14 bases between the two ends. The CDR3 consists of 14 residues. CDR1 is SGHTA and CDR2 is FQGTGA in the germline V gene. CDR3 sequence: CASSLSGTNGELFF. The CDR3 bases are TGTGCCAGCAGCCTATCCGGGACAAACGGGGAGCTGTTTTTT.

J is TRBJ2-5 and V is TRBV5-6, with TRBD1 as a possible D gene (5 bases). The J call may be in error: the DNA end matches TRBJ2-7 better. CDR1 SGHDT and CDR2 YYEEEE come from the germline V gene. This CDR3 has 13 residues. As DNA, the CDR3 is TGTGCCAGCAGCCCGGACACCTCCTACGAGCAGTACTTC. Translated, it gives CASSPDTSYEQYF.

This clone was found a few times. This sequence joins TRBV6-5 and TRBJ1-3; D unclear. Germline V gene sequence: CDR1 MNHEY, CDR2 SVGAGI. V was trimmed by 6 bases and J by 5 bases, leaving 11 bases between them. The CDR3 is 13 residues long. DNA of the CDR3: TGTGCCAGCAGCACCGGGATTCGAAACACCATATATTTT. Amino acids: CASSTGIRNTIYF.

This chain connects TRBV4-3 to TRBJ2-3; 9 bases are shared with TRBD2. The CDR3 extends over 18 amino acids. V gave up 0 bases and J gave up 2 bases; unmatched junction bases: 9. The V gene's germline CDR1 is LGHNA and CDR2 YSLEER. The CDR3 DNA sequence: TGCGCCAGCAGCCAAGAGGCTAGCGGGGAACCTTACACAGATACGCAGTATTTT. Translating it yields CASSQEASGEPYTDTQYF.

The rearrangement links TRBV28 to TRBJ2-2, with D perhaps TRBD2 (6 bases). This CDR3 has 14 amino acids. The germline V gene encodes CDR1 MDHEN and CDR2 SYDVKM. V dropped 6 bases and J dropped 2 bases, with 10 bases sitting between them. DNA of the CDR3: TGTGCCAGCAGAACCGGGAGAAACACCGGGGAGCTGTTTTTT. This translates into CASRTGRNTGELFF.

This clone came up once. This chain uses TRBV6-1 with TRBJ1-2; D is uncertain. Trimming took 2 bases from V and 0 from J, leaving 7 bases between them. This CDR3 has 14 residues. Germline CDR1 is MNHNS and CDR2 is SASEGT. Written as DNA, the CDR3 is TGTGCCAGCAGTGAATACGGAGCTAACTATGGCTACACCTTC. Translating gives CASSEYGANYGYTF.

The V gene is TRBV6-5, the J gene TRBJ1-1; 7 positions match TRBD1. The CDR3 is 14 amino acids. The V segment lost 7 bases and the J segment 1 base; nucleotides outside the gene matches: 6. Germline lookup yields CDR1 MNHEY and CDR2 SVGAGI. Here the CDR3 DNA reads TGTGCCAGCACTTTGACAGGGACGAACACTGAAGCTTTCTTT. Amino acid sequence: CASTLTGTNTEAFF.

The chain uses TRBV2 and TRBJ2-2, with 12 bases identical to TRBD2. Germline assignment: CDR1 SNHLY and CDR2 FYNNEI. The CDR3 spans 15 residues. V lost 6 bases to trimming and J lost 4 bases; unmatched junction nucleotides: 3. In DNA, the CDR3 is TGTGCCAGCAGGGGACTAGCGGGTTCCACCGGGGAGCTGTTTTTT. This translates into CASRGLAGSTGELFF.

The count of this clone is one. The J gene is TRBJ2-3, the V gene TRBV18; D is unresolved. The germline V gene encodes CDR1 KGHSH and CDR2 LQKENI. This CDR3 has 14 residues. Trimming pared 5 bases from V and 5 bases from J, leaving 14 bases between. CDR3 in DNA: TGTGCCAGCTCAGTAGTGACACTTGGAGATACGCAGTATTTT. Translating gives CASSVVTLGDTQYF.

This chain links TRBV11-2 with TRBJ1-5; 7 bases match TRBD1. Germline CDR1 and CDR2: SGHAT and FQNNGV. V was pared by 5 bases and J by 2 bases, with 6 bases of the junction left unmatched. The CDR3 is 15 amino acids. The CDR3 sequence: CASSLDRVGNQPQHF. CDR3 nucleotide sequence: TGTGCCAGCAGCCTCGACAGGGTGGGCAATCAGCCCCAGCATTTT.